A single sample gave rise to the 7 T cell receptor beta chains below, sequenced in a study of blood T cell repertoires in COVID-19 (dated by TCRdb to 2020 to 2021). The library relied on the immunoSEQ multiplex PCR assay. The table comes from immuneACCESS by way of TCRdb, which keeps in-frame sequences with V and J called. Part of the clones is missing from these tables; in studies checked, under half for an unresolved V gene and the rest for unknown reasons. This sample has roughly 260,000 clones in its table, and around 82% of those were observed once. The ten largest clonotypes hold 3% to 4.5% of the sample. Input material: PBMCs or T cells enriched from blood (not recorded which). These receptors all come from a woman aged 40 to 49 who had been exposed to COVID-19.

The chain combines TRBV7-2 with TRBJ1-5; D unclear. V was pared by 6 bases and J by 6 bases, with 12 bases between. The CDR3 covers 13 residues. Germline assignment: CDR1 SGHTA and CDR2 FQGNSA. The CDR3 sequence is CASRKEGGQPQHF. The DNA of the CDR3 is TGTGCCAGCAGGAAGGAGGGCGGTCAGCCCCAGCATTTT.

This clone was found a few times. The gene calls are TRBV11-2 and TRBJ1-2; D gene unclear. Trimming stripped 5 bases from V and 0 bases from J, with 13 bases between. The CDR3 consists of 15 residues. Germline V gene sequence: CDR1 SGHAT, CDR2 FQNNGV. CDR3 DNA sequence: TGTGCCAGCAGCCCAATCAACACAGCTAACTATGGCTACACCTTC. It specifies CASSPINTANYGYTF.

This CDR3 reads CASSRGGASGVTGELFF. CDR3 bases: TGCGCCAGCAGCCGCGGTGGGGCTAGCGGGGTAACCGGGGAGCTGTTTTTT. The V gene is TRBV5-1, the J gene TRBJ2-2; 9 nucleotides align to TRBD2. V lost 4 bases to trimming and J lost 5 bases; unmatched junction nucleotides: 12. Germline CDR1 is SGHRS and CDR2 is YFSETQ. CDR3 length: 17 amino acids.

V and J are TRBV23-1 and TRBJ1-4, with TRBD1 matching over 7 bases. TRBV23-1 is designated an ORF whose function remains uncertain. The ends lost 4 bases at V and 4 bases at J; junction bases unmatched: 6. This CDR3 contains 15 residues. For the CDR3, the DNA is TGCGCCAGCAGTCCGCGGGGACAGATTAATGAAAAACTGTTTTTT. Translated, it gives CASSPRGQINEKLFF.

This rearrangement joins TRBV14 to TRBJ2-5; a weak D match, TRBD1 (5 bases). This CDR3 is 16 amino acids long. Germline CDR1 is SGHDN and CDR2 is FVKESK. V gave up 4 bases and J gave up 1 base, with 16 bases separating them. The CDR3 is CASSLLGARGQETQYF. CDR3 bases: TGTGCCAGCAGCCTCTTAGGAGCTAGGGGCCAAGAGACCCAGTACTTC.

There are a few counts of this clone. The chain couples TRBV10-3 to TRBJ1-2; TRBD1 matches at 10 bases. This CDR3 contains 16 residues. CDR1 and CDR2 from the germline V gene are ENHRY and SYGVKD. The V and J ends lost 5 bases and 9 bases, in that order; junction bases with no gene match: 15. CDR3 sequence reads: CAISPEGTGAGGSYTF. The DNA for the CDR3 is TGTGCCATCAGTCCCGAGGGGACAGGGGCCGGGGGAAGCTACACCTTC.

The chain couples TRBV13 to TRBJ2-3; TRBD1 aligns across 9 bases. Germline trimming cut 5 bases from V and 5 bases from J; bases unmatched to any gene: 8. The CDR3 is 15 amino acids. Germline V gene lookup returns CDR1 PRHDT and CDR2 FYEKMQ (reference sequence). The CDR3 coding sequence is TGTGCCAGCAGCGATAGACAGGGGGTAGGAGATACGCAGTATTTT. Encoded protein: CASSDRQGVGDTQYF.